One and the same sample provided the 5 T cell receptor beta chains below, sequenced in a study of T cell responses to AZD1222 COVID-19 vaccine. Data came from immunoSEQ multiplex PCR; TCRdb stores just in-frame clones and leaves some out. The sample lists approximately 140,000 clones, more than 85% seen once, with 1.1% to 1.5% in the top ten. Material: peripheral blood, obtained on day 0 of AZD1222 vaccination. These receptors were collected from an adult in good health.

The chain is built from TRBV7-9 and TRBJ1-5; D ambiguous. This CDR3 is built from 12 residues. V was pared by 5 bases and J by 7 bases, with 9 bases between. Germline CDR1 and CDR2: SEHNR and FQNEAQ (reference sequence). The CDR3 sequence is CASSPSSQPQHF. DNA for the CDR3: TGTGCCAGCAGCCCTAGCAGCCAGCCCCAGCATTTT.

V gene TRBV7-2 combines with J gene TRBJ1-2; D is undetermined. Germline loops: CDR1 SGHTA, CDR2 FQGNSA. V lost 2 bases and J lost 8, with 12 bases in between. The CDR3 extends over 13 amino acids. The CDR3 is CASSLRASGGYTF. The CDR3, as DNA: TGTGCCAGCAGCTTACGGGCCAGCGGAGGCTACACCTTC.

The rearrangement uses TRBV5-1 and TRBJ1-6, with TRBD1 identical over 7 bases. The J segment lost 9 bases and the V segment lost 0 bases, leaving 6 bases of the junction unmatched. Germline V gene sequence: CDR1 SGHRS, CDR2 YFSETQ. CDR3 length: 15 residues. CDR3 sequence reads: CASSLEGGRTSPLHF. CDR3 bases: TGCGCCAGCAGCTTGGAAGGGGGCAGAACTTCACCCCTCCACTTT.

The rearrangement links TRBV12-3 or TRBV12-4 to TRBJ2-1; the D is unclear. The CDR3 runs to 11 residues. V was shortened by 3 bases and J by 6 bases, with 3 bases between the two germline ends. As DNA, the CDR3 is TGTGCCAGCAGTTTCAGCAATGAGCAGTTCTTC. Translating it yields CASSFSNEQFF.

The V gene is TRBV6-5, the J gene TRBJ2-7; D not resolved. This CDR3 comprises 12 residues. Germline V gives CDR1 MNHEY, CDR2 SVGAGI. Trimming took off 0 bases at V and 3 bases at J, with 3 bases between the two ends. The CDR3 loop reads CASSYSNYEQYF. The CDR3 nucleotides are TGTGCCAGCAGTTACTCGAACTACGAGCAGTACTTC.